The sequence of this T cell receptor beta chain was determined in a study of cytomegalovirus exposure and HLA in healthy donors. To note about this clone: Its antigen is as yet unknown.

Primers for the PCR totalled 60 Vbeta and 13 Jbeta. Study processing details: Approximately 9.9 million of around 85 million unique TCR beta chains were shared, per a later count. Profiled with immunoSEQ multiplex PCR; TCRdb holds only in-frame clones, not every one. For V, J and clone size, that table is used; D and trimming come from the DNA. The sample has about 150,000 clones, 75% to 80% seen once; the top ten hold 3%. This CDR3 spans 15 amino acids. The V and J ends lost 3 bases and 4 bases respectively, with 16 bases between them. CDR1 and CDR2 from the germline V gene are SGHRS and YFSETQ. Study findings and constraints: Through in vitro validation, a few CMV-associated chains were shown to be specific for CMV antigens. A later analysis found TCR association rates differed by HLA locus, highest for DRB1 and lowest for HLA-C.

Sequenced material: PBMCs. The TCR sequence derives from a man aged 35 to 55 in good health and CMV-seropositive. This chain joins TRBV5-1 and TRBJ1-2, with D perhaps matching TRBD1 (6 bases). CDR3 sequence: CASSSQGGSSYGYTF. The CDR3 DNA follows: TGCGCCAGCAGCTCGCAAGGGGGTTCAAGCTATGGCTACACCTTC.